Here is one TCR beta chain with its context. This sample was included in a study of control samples from healthy donors and cancer patients. Germline V gene data show CDR1 as SGHVS and CDR2 as FQNEAQ. The V and J ends lost 1 base and 4 bases, in that order; junction bases with no gene match: 7. The CDR3 is 16 amino acids. The method was immunoSEQ multiplex PCR; TCRdb's version includes in-frame clones alone and lacks a portion of them. The sample carries roughly 120,000 clones, more than 85% recorded once. This rearrangement joins TRBV7-8 to TRBJ1-5; 7 positions agree with TRBD1. The clonotype originates from a woman between 18 and 29 years old in good health. Sample: blood. The CDR3 DNA sequence: TGTGCCAGCAGCTTAGGATGGCAGGGGGTAAATCAGCCCCAGCATTTT. Encoded protein: CASSLGWQGVNQPQHF.